The rows below give T cell receptor beta chains drawn from one sample of a study of T cells in Graves' hyperthyroidism and ophthalmopathy. One entry per CDR3 protein, called by TCRdb with MiXCR from the multiplex PCR reads. The repertoire holds 300,000 to 400,000 distinct CDR3 sequences, with approximately 18% as singletons. The specimen was blood. Source of these receptors: a woman aged 45-65 years with Graves' hyperthyroidism. Both conserved end residues are part of each CDR3. The order of the fields is CDR3 DNA, CDR3 protein, D gene, clone size, V gene, J gene. D genes are given only for firm matches. Some rows have no size entry. The others give once, few or many, or a class for an expanded clone.

cdr3_nt: TGCAGCGTAACACATCAGGGGGGCACTGAAGCTTTCTTT
cdr3_aa: CSVTHQGGTEAFF
d_call: TRBD1
clone_size: -
v_call: TRBV29-1
j_call: TRBJ1-1

cdr3_nt: TGTGCCAGCAGCTCGAACACATCCCCAGGGGAGACCCAGTACTTC
cdr3_aa: CASSSNTSPGETQYF
d_call: -
clone_size: -
v_call: TRBV7-6
j_call: TRBJ2-5

cdr3_nt: TGTGCCAGCAGTTTATCTTGGGTAGGCAATTCACCCCTCCACTTT
cdr3_aa: CASSLSWVGNSPLHF
d_call: -
clone_size: many
v_call: TRBV27
j_call: TRBJ1-6

cdr3_nt: TGCGCCAGCAGCGCCGTCGGGGGCGACTATGGCTACACCTTC
cdr3_aa: CASSAVGGDYGYTF
d_call: -
clone_size: few
v_call: TRBV5-1
j_call: TRBJ1-2

cdr3_nt: TGTGCCAGCAGCTTAGGTCGTCTCAACGAGCAGTACTTC
cdr3_aa: CASSLGRLNEQYF
d_call: -
clone_size: -
v_call: TRBV11-2
j_call: TRBJ2-7

cdr3_nt: TGTGCCAGCAGCTTAGGAGGTTTGGCAGGCGTCTACGAGCAGTACTTC
cdr3_aa: CASSLGGLAGVYEQYF
d_call: -
clone_size: -
v_call: TRBV13
j_call: TRBJ2-7

cdr3_nt: TGTGCCAGTTCGATAGCGGGAGGGCCTAGAGAGACCCAGTACTTC
cdr3_aa: CASSIAGGPRETQYF
d_call: TRBD2
clone_size: few
v_call: TRBV6-1
j_call: TRBJ2-5

cdr3_nt: TGTGCCAGCAGTGTGACCTGGACTAGCGGGGTCAATGAGCAGTTCTTC
cdr3_aa: CASSVTWTSGVNEQFF
d_call: TRBD2
clone_size: few
v_call: TRBV27
j_call: TRBJ2-1

cdr3_nt: TGCAGTGCTAGGACTAGCGGGAGTATGGCCGGGGAGCTGTTTTTT
cdr3_aa: CSARTSGSMAGELFF
d_call: TRBD2
clone_size: many
v_call: TRBV20-1
j_call: TRBJ2-2

cdr3_nt: TGTGCCAGCAGCGCCGGACAGCATGAAGCTTTCTTT
cdr3_aa: CASSAGQHEAFF
d_call: -
clone_size: -
v_call: TRBV25-1
j_call: TRBJ1-1

cdr3_nt: TGTGCCAGTAGTAACCTCGGACAGCGGGATACGCAGTATTTT
cdr3_aa: CASSNLGQRDTQYF
d_call: -
clone_size: -
v_call: TRBV19
j_call: TRBJ2-3